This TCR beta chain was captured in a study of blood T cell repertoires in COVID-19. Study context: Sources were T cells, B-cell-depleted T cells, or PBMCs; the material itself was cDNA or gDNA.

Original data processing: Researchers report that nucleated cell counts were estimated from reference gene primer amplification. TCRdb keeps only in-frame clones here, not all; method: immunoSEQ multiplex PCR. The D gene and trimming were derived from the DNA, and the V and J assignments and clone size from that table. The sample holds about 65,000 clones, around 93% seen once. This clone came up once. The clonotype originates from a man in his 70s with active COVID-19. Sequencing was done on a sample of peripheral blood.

The CDR3 sequence is CASSVVDRDTEAFF. In DNA form, the CDR3 reads TGTGCCAGCAGCGTAGTAGACAGGGACACTGAAGCTTTCTTT. The rearrangement links TRBV5-4 to TRBJ1-1; the match to TRBD1 covers 7 bases. The germline V gene has CDR1 SGHNT and CDR2 YYREEE (reference sequence). V was clipped by 4 bases and J by 3 bases; unmatched bases: 6. The length of the CDR3 is 14 residues.